Listed below are T cell receptor beta chains from one sample, sequenced in a study of cytomegalovirus exposure and HLA in healthy donors. Using immunoSEQ multiplex PCR, the repertoire was profiled, and TCRdb retains in-frame clones only, with some absent. The sample holds approximately 190,000 clones, around 86% seen once. The material sequenced was PBMCs. The receptors here all came from a woman aged 45-60 years in good health and CMV-seropositive. CDR3s include the opening cysteine and the closing phenylalanine or tryptophan. Each record gives: D gene, clone size, V gene, J gene, CDR3 DNA, CDR3 protein. D genes are given only for firm matches. Not every row has a clone size; where given, it reads once, few, many or a size class.

>-|once|TRBV19|TRBJ2-2
TGTGCCAGTAGCTCCCCGGGACAAGCGAACACCGGGGAGCTGTTTTTT
CASSSPGQANTGELFF
>TRBD1|few|TRBV9|TRBJ2-7
TGTGCCAGCAGCGAGGGGACAGGGAGCTACGAGCAGTACTTC
CASSEGTGSYEQYF
>-|-|TRBV12-2|TRBJ1-2
TGTGCAAGTCGCTTAGTCAGGGGGGATGGCTACACCTTC
CASRLVRGDGYTF
>TRBD1|-|TRBV29-1|TRBJ1-1
TGCAGCGTTGCGGAACAGGGGGGGGGCACTGAAGCTTTCTTT
CSVAEQGGGTEAFF
>TRBD1|-|TRBV27|TRBJ2-1
TGTGCCAGCAGTTTAGGGACAGGGGTAAGGTCCTACAATGAGCAGTTCTTC
CASSLGTGVRSYNEQFF
>TRBD2|-|TRBV18|TRBJ2-7
TGTGCCAGCTCCACCCAGACGGGAGGGGGCGAGCAGTACTTC
CASSTQTGGGEQYF
>TRBD1|few|TRBV6-6|TRBJ1-5
TGTGCCAGCACCAGACAGGGAAATCAGCCCCAGCATTTT
CASTRQGNQPQHF
>TRBD1|-|TRBV9|TRBJ2-1
TGTGCCAGCACCCACCGGGACAGGGACTACAATGAGCAGTTCTTC
CASTHRDRDYNEQFF
>-|-|TRBV14|TRBJ1-6
TGTGCCAGCAGCCAAGACCCGGGTGCAATCCTCCACTTT
CASSQDPGAILHF
>-|-|TRBV5-1|TRBJ2-5
TGCGCCAGCAGCCCCGAGAGTCCATGGGAGACCCAGTACTTC
CASSPESPWETQYF
>TRBD1|-|TRBV29-1|TRBJ1-1
TGCAGCGTCCTCAGACAGGGGGCGTTGAACACTGAAGCTTTCTTT
CSVLRQGALNTEAFF
>-|-|TRBV2|TRBJ1-6
TGTGCCTTCAGGGAGGCTTTTAATTCACCCCTCCACTTT
CAFREAFNSPLHF
>TRBD2|few|TRBV2|TRBJ2-1
TGTGCCAGCAGTGAGGGACTAAGTCCCAATGAGCAGTTCTTC
CASSEGLSPNEQFF
>-|once|TRBV5-1|TRBJ2-2
TGCGCCAGCAGTCCCCTCCCCACCGGGGAGCTGTTTTTT
CASSPLPTGELFF
>-|-|TRBV25-1|TRBJ2-2
TGTGCCAGCAGTGGTAGCACCGGGGAGCTGTTTTTT
CASSGSTGELFF
>TRBD1|-|TRBV6-5|TRBJ1-6
TGTGCCAGCAGGATACAGGGGCCGGATTCACCCCTCCACTTT
CASRIQGPDSPLHF
>TRBD1|few|TRBV5-1|TRBJ2-3
TGCGCCAGCAGCTTGGAGCTACAGGGGGTGGAGGGCACAGATACGCAGTATTTT
CASSLELQGVEGTDTQYF
>-|-|TRBV28|TRBJ1-5
TGTGCCAGCAGGGACATAGGGGATCAGCCCCAGCATTTT
CASRDIGDQPQHF
>TRBD2|once|TRBV6-1|TRBJ2-3
TGTGCCAGCAGTGAACCGACTAGCGGGAGGCGGGGAGATACGCAGTATTTT
CASSEPTSGRRGDTQYF
>-|-|TRBV5-1|TRBJ1-3
TGCGCCAGCAGCTTGGACGGGGGAACTGGAAACACCATATATTTT
CASSLDGGTGNTIYF
>TRBD2|-|TRBV18|TRBJ2-3
TGTGCCAGCTCACCAAATCTAGCGGGAGGGGACTCAGATACGCAGTATTTT
CASSPNLAGGDSDTQYF
>-|-|TRBV28|TRBJ1-1
TGTGCCAGCACCACCGAGGTGAGGCGTGAAGCTTTCTTT
CASTTEVRREAFF
>TRBD1|few|TRBV13|TRBJ2-7
TGTGCCAGCAGCCCTGGGACAGGGGGCCGAACCTACGAGCAGTACTTC
CASSPGTGGRTYEQYF
>-|-|TRBV28|TRBJ1-1
TGTGCCAGCAGTTTGCGCGTGGGGCTGGGCACTGAAGCTTTCTTT
CASSLRVGLGTEAFF
>TRBD1|-|TRBV28|TRBJ2-2
TGTGCCAGCAGAACAGGGGAGATCCCCGGGGAGCTGTTTTTT
CASRTGEIPGELFF
>-|-|TRBV19|TRBJ2-6
TGTGCCAGTAGTGACAGCGCTTCTGGGGCCAACGGCCTGACTTTC
CASSDSASGANGLTF
>TRBD1|-|TRBV11-2|TRBJ2-1
TGTGCCAGCAGTATATCTCAACAGGGGTGGAATGAGCAGTTCTTC
CASSISQQGWNEQFF
>-|-|TRBV5-1|TRBJ2-5
TGCGCCAGCAGCTTGGGCAGCGGAGTGTACCAAGAGACCCAGTACTTC
CASSLGSGVYQETQYF
>-|-|TRBV10-3|TRBJ2-4
TGTGCCATCAGTCGTGGGGACTCTCCGGACATTCAGTACTTC
CAISRGDSPDIQYF
>-|once|TRBV21-1|TRBJ2-3
TGTGCCAGCAGCAACGGGGCGGGGTGTGGGGATACGCAGTATTTT
CASSNGAGCGDTQYF
>-|once|TRBV7-9|TRBJ2-1
TGTGCCAGCAGCTTAGGGGGACACTACAATGAGCAGTTCTTC
CASSLGGHYNEQFF
>-|-|TRBV7-2|TRBJ2-1
TGTGCCAGCAGCCCAGGTTCATCCTACAATGAGCAGTTCTTC
CASSPGSSYNEQFF
>TRBD1|few|TRBV5-4|TRBJ1-2
TGTGCCAGCAGCTTGGGGCAGGGGGCGGGGTATGGCTACACCTTC
CASSLGQGAGYGYTF
>-|few|TRBV19|TRBJ1-2
TGTGCCAGTAGTCCCGGGGACAACCTTAACTATGGCTACACCTTC
CASSPGDNLNYGYTF
>-|-|TRBV14|TRBJ2-5
TGTGCCAGCAGCCAAGGCAGGGAGACCCAGTACTTC
CASSQGRETQYF
>-|-|TRBV1|TRBJ2-1
TGCACCAGCAGCCAAGATAAGAGGCCAGGGGTGGACGATGAGCAGTTCTTC
CTSSQDKRPGVDDEQFF
>-|-|TRBV4-3|TRBJ2-7
TGCGCCAGCAGCCAAGGAGCAGGTATATTTGTGGACGAGCAGTACTTC
CASSQGAGIFVDEQYF
>TRBD2|-|TRBV30|TRBJ2-1
TGTGCCTGGAGTACGTTAGCGGGAGGTAATGAGCAGTTCTTC
CAWSTLAGGNEQFF
>TRBD2|once|TRBV13|TRBJ2-7
TGTGCCAGCAGCGCCGGACTAGCGGCCTCCTACGAGCAGTACTTC
CASSAGLAASYEQYF
>-|few|TRBV7-8|TRBJ1-5
TGTGCCAGCAGCTTAGGGGCGGGGGCCAATCAGCCCCAGCATTTT
CASSLGAGANQPQHF
>TRBD1|-|TRBV10-3|TRBJ2-2
TGTGCCATCAGTGGAGGACAGGCGAACACCGGGGAGCTGTTTTTT
CAISGGQANTGELFF
>-|once|TRBV7-2|TRBJ2-7
TGTGCCAGCAGCACCCCTCGGCAGGCCTCCTACGAGCAGTACTTC
CASSTPRQASYEQYF
>TRBD1|-|TRBV6-6|TRBJ1-6
TGTGCCAGCAGTTATATTACAGGGGGCGGACCCCTCCACTTT
CASSYITGGGPLHF
>-|few|TRBV5-1|TRBJ2-5
TGCGCCAGCAGCTTGGCCCGTGGGGAGTACCAAGAGACCCAGTACTTC
CASSLARGEYQETQYF
>-|-|TRBV2|TRBJ2-1
TGTGCCAGCAGTGAGGGCTTCTACAATGAGCAGTTCTTC
CASSEGFYNEQFF
>TRBD1|once|TRBV28|TRBJ1-5
TGTGCCAGCAGTTCACCGGGACAGGGGATCAATCAGCCCCAGCATTTT
CASSSPGQGINQPQHF
>-|-|TRBV7-9|TRBJ2-3
TGTGCCAGCAGTGTGGGGGCCACAGATACGCAGTATTTT
CASSVGATDTQYF
>-|-|TRBV6-1|TRBJ1-1
TGTGCCACCTACCCAGGGGCCGGTCGAACTGAAGCTTTCTTT
CATYPGAGRTEAFF
>TRBD1|-|TRBV7-9|TRBJ1-1
TGTTCCAGCAGACCTACAGGGGGTTATTTCACTGAAGCTTTCTTT
CSSRPTGGYFTEAFF
>-|-|TRBV13|TRBJ2-7
TGTGCCAGCAGCTTAAAGATGCGGGGAGACTACGAGCAGTACTTC
CASSLKMRGDYEQYF
>TRBD2|-|TRBV5-6|TRBJ2-1
TGTGCCAGCAGCTCACCGGGACTAGCACATTACAATGAGCAGTTCTTC
CASSSPGLAHYNEQFF
>-|once|TRBV11-2|TRBJ1-1
TGTGCCGGAGGGATAGGGACGAGCACTGAAGCTTTCTTT
CAGGIGTSTEAFF
>-|-|TRBV5-4|TRBJ2-1
TGTGCCAGCAGCTTCAGGACAGAACACAATGAGCAGTTCTTC
CASSFRTEHNEQFF
>-|few|TRBV18|TRBJ2-3
TGTGCCAGCTCCCTCCAGATGTGGCAGTATTTT
CASSLQMWQYF
>-|-|TRBV30|TRBJ2-6
TGTGCCTGTCGGACAGCGAGCTCTGGGGCCAACGTCCTGACTTTC
CACRTASSGANVLTF
>-|-|TRBV28|TRBJ1-2
TGTGCCAGCAGTCAGCGCTATGGCTACACCTTC
CASSQRYGYTF
>TRBD2|few|TRBV7-2|TRBJ2-1
TGTGCCAGCAGCTTAGTGGCGGGAGGGGAATACAATGAGCAGTTCTTC
CASSLVAGGEYNEQFF
>-|-|TRBV28|TRBJ1-5
TGTGCCAGCAGCCCCCCAGTCGATCAGCCCCAGCATTTT
CASSPPVDQPQHF
>-|-|TRBV28|TRBJ1-1
TGTGCCAGCAGTTTAACGGTCCCCACTGAAGCTTTCTTT
CASSLTVPTEAFF